This T cell receptor (beta chain) was identified in a study of blood T cell repertoires in COVID-19. Study context: The United States, Italy and Spain provided the acute and convalescent COVID-19 samples. T cells, B-cell-depleted T cells, or PBMCs supplied cDNA or gDNA.

Germline-derived CDR1 and CDR2 are GTSNPN and SVGIG (reference sequence). Trimming cost V 7 bases and J 4 bases; bases outside gene matches: 6. The CDR3 consists of 12 residues. Per the original methods: How many nucleated cells were present was estimated from reference gene primer amplification. Clones were sequenced by immunoSEQ multiplex PCR, and TCRdb holds only the in-frame ones, with some missing. V and J calls and clone size follow that table, whereas D and trimming were derived from the DNA. Of 170,000 or so clones detected, 86% appear once; the ten largest clones hold approximately 7%. The receptor's source is a man aged 45-65 years with active or convalescent COVID-19. The material sequenced was peripheral blood. The chain recombines TRBV30 with TRBJ1-1; TRBD1 matches at 7 bases. The CDR3 loop is CASGQAATEAFF. For the CDR3, the DNA is TGTGCCTCCGGACAGGCGGCCACTGAAGCTTTCTTT.